The next 18 T cell receptor beta chains were all read from a single sample in a study of T cells after posttransplantation cyclophosphamide. Generated by immunoSEQ multiplex PCR, the TCRdb table keeps only in-frame clones and is missing some. The repertoire has about 4,500 clones, over 50% of them found once; the top ten carry 15% to 20%. Material: memory CD8+ T cells sorted from blood. The receptor source for this set is a woman between 55 and 75 years old in good health, CMV-negative, and a related stem cell transplant donor.

This clone was detected only a few times. This chain connects TRBV27 to TRBJ1-1; perhaps TRBD1 as D (5 bases). This CDR3 comprises 15 residues. Trimming removed 2 bases at V and 2 bases at J, with 12 bases between. Germline CDR1 MNHEY, CDR2 SMNVEV (reference sequence). DNA for the CDR3: TGTGCCAGCAGTTTAGTCCAGGGCTTCAACACTGAAGCTTTCTTT. The encoded protein is CASSLVQGFNTEAFF.

The chain carries TRBV2 and TRBJ2-6; 10 bases are a match to TRBD1. The length of the CDR3 is 18 residues. Germline trimming cut 3 bases from V and 0 bases from J; bases unmatched to any gene: 5. The V gene's germline CDR1 is SNHLY and CDR2 FYNNEI. This chain's CDR3 is CASSDDRDRGSGANVLTF. The CDR3 DNA reads TGTGCCAGCAGTGACGACCGGGACAGGGGCTCTGGGGCCAACGTCCTGACTTTC.

The chain combines TRBV29-1 with TRBJ1-1; perhaps TRBD1 as D (5 bases). CDR1 and CDR2 from the germline V gene are SQVTM and ANQGSEA. The CDR3 has 11 amino acids. CDR3: CGAPGTLGAFF. The CDR3 DNA is TGCGGTGCTCCGGGGACTTTAGGGGCTTTCTTT.

Only a few counts were recorded for this clone. The chain combines TRBV7-3 with TRBJ1-1; D is undetermined. Germline assignment: CDR1 SGHTA and CDR2 FQGTGA. Between the trimmed V and J ends, which lost 1 base and 1 base, there was a span of 10 bases. The CDR3 totals 15 residues. CDR3: CASSLNAYSNTEAFF. The CDR3 region has the DNA TGTGCCAGCAGCTTAAACGCCTACTCGAACACTGAAGCTTTCTTT.

This clone was observed a handful of times. The rearrangement joins TRBV5-8 to TRBJ2-3; tentatively, D is TRBD2 (6 bases). Trimming shortened V by 4 bases and J by 5 bases, and 17 bases separated the two germline ends. The V gene's germline CDR1 is SGHTS and CDR2 YDEGEE. This CDR3 region has 15 residues. In DNA form, the CDR3 reads TGTGCCAGCAGCCCCGCTGCGGGATTTTTAGATACGCAGTATTTT. This translates into CASSPAAGFLDTQYF.

This clone appeared a few times. V usage is TRBV7-2 and J usage is TRBJ2-7; 10 bases line up with TRBD2. Trimming removed 1 base from V and 9 bases from J; junction bases left unmatched: 9. CDR1 and CDR2 from the germline V gene are SGHTA and FQGNSA. The CDR3 runs to 15 residues. CDR3 bases: TGTGCCAGCAGCTTAGGACTAGCGGGCCGGGGAGGGCAGTACTTC. This codes for CASSLGLAGRGGQYF.

The chain carries TRBV19 and TRBJ2-7; 9 bases match TRBD2. The CDR3 totals 13 residues. From germline, CDR1 is LNHDA and CDR2 SQIVND (reference sequence). V lost 8 bases and J lost 1; bases outside the gene matches: 3. CDR3 residues: CASRTSASYEQYF. DNA of the CDR3: TGTGCCAGTCGGACTAGCGCGTCCTACGAGCAGTACTTC. Using reference TRBV19 and TRBJ2-7 for the parts outside the CDR3, the full variable domain is DGGITQSPKYLFRKEGQNVTLSCEQNLNHDAMYWYRQDPGQGLRLIYYSQIVNDFQKGDIAEGYSVSREKKESFPLTVTSAQKNPTAFYLCASRTSASYEQYFGPGTRLTVT.

V gene TRBV7-6 combines with J gene TRBJ2-2; 11 positions match TRBD1. With V trimmed by 5 bases and J by 4 bases, 3 bases remained unmatched. The CDR3 consists of 15 residues. Per germline, CDR1 SGHVS and CDR2 FNYEAQ. The CDR3 sequence is CASSPGTGGTGELFF. DNA of the CDR3: TGTGCCAGCAGCCCGGGGACAGGGGGCACCGGGGAGCTGTTTTTT.

The chain recombines TRBV5-6 with TRBJ2-7, with D maybe TRBD1 (6 bases). Trimming pared 4 bases from V and 7 bases from J, leaving 18 bases between. In germline, CDR1 is SGHDT, CDR2 YYEEEE. This CDR3 region has 14 residues. The CDR3, as DNA: TGTGCCAGCAGCCGACAGGTCACGGCCTGGGAGCAGTACTTC. Its translation is CASSRQVTAWEQYF.

The V and J genes are TRBV6-5 and TRBJ2-5; the D gene is possibly TRBD1 (6 bases). The J call may be incorrect, as the DNA end agrees better with TRBJ2-7. The CDR3 runs 13 residues. Germline-derived CDR1 and CDR2 are MNHEY and SVGAGI. The chain's CDR3 is CASHGGLYDEQYF. The CDR3, as DNA: TGTGCCAGCCATGGGGGCTTGTACGACGAGCAGTACTTC.

The sample holds a few counts of this clone. The chain is built from TRBV30 and TRBJ1-5; 7 nucleotides align to TRBD1. The CDR3 extends over 14 amino acids. Per germline, CDR1 GTSNPN and CDR2 SVGIG (reference sequence). Unmatched junction bases numbered 3, after V lost 2 bases and J lost 2 bases. The CDR3 sequence is CAWSYRGGNQPQHF. CDR3 bases: TGTGCCTGGAGTTACAGGGGTGGCAATCAGCCCCAGCATTTT.

The chain joins TRBV5-4 to TRBJ2-1; TRBD1 matches 7 bases. The CDR3 covers 14 residues. Germline V gene data show CDR1 as SGHNT and CDR2 as YYREEE (reference sequence). Unmatched junction bases numbered 6, after V lost 0 bases and J lost 9 bases. This chain's CDR3 is CASSLEQGMSEQFF. The CDR3 nucleotides are TGTGCCAGCAGCTTGGAACAGGGGATGAGTGAGCAGTTCTTC.

The count of this clone is one. V usage is TRBV29-1 and J usage is TRBJ2-7; no firm D call. Trimming shortened V by 3 bases and J by 4 bases, and 7 bases separated the two germline ends. Germline V gives CDR1 SQVTM, CDR2 ANQGSEA. CDR3 length: 11 residues. The CDR3: CSVDFGYEQYF. The CDR3 DNA reads TGCAGCGTTGACTTCGGGTACGAGCAGTACTTC.

A few counts support this clone. The chain couples TRBV7-6 to TRBJ2-1; 10 bases fit TRBD2. This CDR3 is 18 amino acids long. CDR1 and CDR2 from the germline V gene are SGHVS and FNYEAQ. The trim removed 1 base at V and 7 bases at J, leaving 13 bases unmatched. Here the CDR3 DNA reads TGTGCCAGCAGCTTAGGATTAGAGTCTAGCGGGAGAGGAAATGAGCAGTTCTTC. It yields the protein CASSLGLESSGRGNEQFF. Drawing the rest from reference TRBV7-6 and TRBJ2-1, the complete variable domain is GAGVSQSPRYKVTKRGQDVALRCDPISGHVSLYWYRQALGQGPEFLTYFNYEAQQDKSGLPNDRFSAERPEGSISTLTIQRTEQRDSAMYRCASSLGLESSGRGNEQFFGPGTRLTVL.

This clone was observed once. The chain uses TRBV14 and TRBJ2-1, with D possibly TRBD1 on 6 matching bases. Germline loops: CDR1 SGHDN, CDR2 FVKESK. CDR3 length: 15 residues. V was shortened by 5 bases and J by 0 bases, with 11 bases between the two germline ends. DNA of the CDR3: TGTGCCAGCAGCTCGAGGGGGAACTCCTACAATGAGCAGTTCTTC. This codes for CASSSRGNSYNEQFF.

This clone is medium-sized. This chain connects TRBV6-5 to TRBJ2-1; perhaps TRBD2 as D (5 bases). Trimming pared 5 bases from V and 5 bases from J, leaving 10 bases between. This CDR3 has 13 amino acids. Looked up from germline, CDR1 is MNHEY and CDR2 is SVGAGI. The CDR3 DNA is TGTGCCAGCAGTCTGGGAGCGCACAATGAGCAGTTCTTC. It encodes CASSLGAHNEQFF.

The chain has TRBV28 and TRBJ2-7; D unresolved. Trimming removed 2 bases at V and 3 bases at J, with 5 bases between. The CDR3 length is 12 residues. Looked up from germline, CDR1 is MDHEN and CDR2 is SYDVKM. CDR3 in amino acids: CASSLQDYEQYF. The CDR3, as DNA: TGTGCCAGCAGTTTACAGGACTACGAGCAGTACTTC.

The rearrangement joins TRBV5-4 to TRBJ2-7; maybe TRBD2 (5 bases). Trimming took off 3 bases at V and 5 bases at J, with 9 bases between the two ends. The CDR3 totals 12 residues. Per the germline V gene, CDR1 is SGHNT and CDR2 is YYREEE (reference sequence). In DNA, the CDR3 is TGTGCCAGCAGCTCAGTCGGGAACGAGCAGTACTTC. Protein: CASSSVGNEQYF.